A selection of T cell receptor beta chains follows, all from one sample in a study of T cell responses to AZD1222 COVID-19 vaccine. Some clones are missing from TCRdb's copy, which holds only in-frame ones; the method was immunoSEQ multiplex PCR. The table lists about 180,000 clones, 85% to 90% of them singletons, with approximately 1.6% in the top ten. The sequencing here drew on peripheral blood, taken on day 0 of AZD1222 vaccination. These receptors all stem from an adult in good health. Both conserved end residues are part of each CDR3. A D gene is named only where the DNA matches it firmly. A clone size is listed for some rows: how often the clone was seen (once, few, many), or a class if it is expanded.

cdr3_aa: CASSQEVQASSGANVLTF; cdr3_nt: TGTGCCAGCAGCCAAGAGGTACAGGCCAGCTCTGGGGCCAACGTCCTGACTTTC; clone_size: -; cdr3_length: 18; d_call: -; j_call: TRBJ2-6; v_call: TRBV4-2
cdr3_aa: CASSLLAGSYNEQFF; cdr3_nt: TGTGCCAGCAGCTTACTAGCGGGATCCTACAATGAGCAGTTCTTC; clone_size: -; cdr3_length: 15; d_call: TRBD2; j_call: TRBJ2-1; v_call: TRBV11-2
cdr3_aa: CAASRTSGRFGEQFF; cdr3_nt: TGTGCCGCCTCCCGGACTAGCGGGAGGTTTGGTGAGCAGTTCTTC; clone_size: few; cdr3_length: 15; d_call: TRBD2; j_call: TRBJ2-1; v_call: TRBV10-3
cdr3_aa: CASTARGVDNTEAFF; cdr3_nt: TGTGCCAGCACCGCTCGGGGGGTAGATAACACTGAAGCTTTCTTT; clone_size: -; cdr3_length: 15; d_call: -; j_call: TRBJ1-1; v_call: TRBV5-4
cdr3_aa: CASSLGTGQENQPQHF; cdr3_nt: TGCGCCAGCAGCTTGGGCACCGGACAGGAGAATCAGCCCCAGCATTTT; clone_size: -; cdr3_length: 16; d_call: TRBD1; j_call: TRBJ1-5; v_call: TRBV5-1
cdr3_aa: CASSLGHGREKLFF; cdr3_nt: TGCGCCAGCAGCTTGGGGCACGGTCGAGAAAAACTGTTTTTT; clone_size: -; cdr3_length: 14; d_call: -; j_call: TRBJ1-4; v_call: TRBV5-1
cdr3_aa: CASSLTVRGWDNEQFF; cdr3_nt: TGTGCCAGCAGCTTAACGGTGCGGGGATGGGACAATGAGCAGTTCTTC; clone_size: few; cdr3_length: 16; d_call: -; j_call: TRBJ2-1; v_call: TRBV7-2
cdr3_aa: CASSLRQGSTNEKLFF; cdr3_nt: TGTGCCAGCAGCCTGAGACAGGGCTCAACTAATGAAAAACTGTTTTTT; clone_size: -; cdr3_length: 16; d_call: TRBD1; j_call: TRBJ1-4; v_call: TRBV5-6
cdr3_aa: CASSPTWGGGGNEQFF; cdr3_nt: TGTGCCAGCAGCCCCACGTGGGGGGGCGGGGGTAATGAGCAGTTCTTC; clone_size: -; cdr3_length: 16; d_call: -; j_call: TRBJ2-1; v_call: TRBV7-2
cdr3_aa: CASKGWGFGTQYF; cdr3_nt: TGTGCCAGCAAGGGGTGGGGTTTTGGGACCCAGTACTTC; clone_size: -; cdr3_length: 13; d_call: -; j_call: TRBJ2-5; v_call: TRBV6-5
cdr3_aa: CASSIGANQPQHF; cdr3_nt: TGTGCCAGCAGCATTGGGGCTAATCAGCCCCAGCATTTT; clone_size: -; cdr3_length: 13; d_call: -; j_call: TRBJ1-5; v_call: TRBV7-2
cdr3_aa: CASSLIWTGSNQPQHF; cdr3_nt: TGTGCCAGCAGCTTAATCTGGACAGGTAGCAATCAGCCCCAGCATTTT; clone_size: -; cdr3_length: 16; d_call: TRBD1; j_call: TRBJ1-5; v_call: TRBV7-2
cdr3_aa: CASSAQYRGANYGYTF; cdr3_nt: TGTGCCAGCAGCGCCCAGTACAGGGGGGCTAACTATGGCTACACCTTC; clone_size: once; cdr3_length: 16; d_call: TRBD1; j_call: TRBJ1-2; v_call: TRBV7-2
cdr3_aa: CASQKGTGGGYGYTF; cdr3_nt: TGTGCCAGTCAAAAAGGCACAGGGGGCGGCTATGGCTACACCTTC; clone_size: -; cdr3_length: 15; d_call: TRBD1; j_call: TRBJ1-2; v_call: TRBV6-5
cdr3_aa: CASSPHTGDAGELFF; cdr3_nt: TGTGCCAGCAGCCCACACACAGGGGATGCCGGGGAGCTGTTTTTT; clone_size: once; cdr3_length: 15; d_call: TRBD1; j_call: TRBJ2-2; v_call: TRBV14
cdr3_aa: CASRRQGNEAFF; cdr3_nt: TGTGCCAGCAGGCGACAGGGCAATGAAGCTTTCTTT; clone_size: -; cdr3_length: 12; d_call: TRBD1; j_call: TRBJ1-1; v_call: TRBV6-5
cdr3_aa: CSGLQGNTIYF; cdr3_nt: TGCAGCGGACTACAAGGAAACACCATATATTTT; clone_size: -; cdr3_length: 11; d_call: -; j_call: TRBJ1-3; v_call: TRBV29-1
cdr3_aa: CASSQGIGNGRNTIYF; cdr3_nt: TGTGCCAGCAGCCAAGGAATCGGAAACGGTAGAAACACCATATATTTT; clone_size: -; cdr3_length: 16; d_call: -; j_call: TRBJ1-3; v_call: TRBV3-1/TRBV3-2
cdr3_aa: CASRLGWQTQYF; cdr3_nt: TGTGCCAGCAGACTAGGATGGCAGACCCAGTACTTC; clone_size: -; cdr3_length: 12; d_call: -; j_call: TRBJ2-5; v_call: TRBV7-9
cdr3_aa: CASSLGGQGFYGYTF; cdr3_nt: TGTGCCAGCAGTTTGGGGGGACAGGGGTTCTATGGCTACACCTTC; clone_size: -; cdr3_length: 15; d_call: TRBD1; j_call: TRBJ1-2; v_call: TRBV28
cdr3_aa: CASSLPGRAYEQYF; cdr3_nt: TGTGCCAGCAGCTTACCCGGGAGGGCGTACGAGCAGTACTTC; clone_size: -; cdr3_length: 14; d_call: TRBD2; j_call: TRBJ2-7; v_call: TRBV11-2
cdr3_aa: CASSLSTPQTASSYNEQFF; cdr3_nt: TGTGCCAGCAGTCTATCCACACCTCAGACAGCTTCCTCCTACAATGAGCAGTTCTTC; clone_size: -; cdr3_length: 19; d_call: -; j_call: TRBJ2-1; v_call: TRBV28
cdr3_aa: CASAGSGTGENIQYF; cdr3_nt: TGTGCCAGTGCAGGATCCGGGACAGGGGAAAACATTCAGTACTTC; clone_size: -; cdr3_length: 15; d_call: TRBD1; j_call: TRBJ2-4; v_call: TRBV19
cdr3_aa: CAWSATGLYTEAFF; cdr3_nt: TGTGCCTGGAGTGCCACAGGACTCTACACTGAAGCTTTCTTT; clone_size: -; cdr3_length: 14; d_call: -; j_call: TRBJ1-1; v_call: TRBV30
cdr3_aa: CAISQELGQPQHF; cdr3_nt: TGTGCCATCAGCCAGGAGCTGGGCCAGCCCCAGCATTTT; clone_size: -; cdr3_length: 13; d_call: -; j_call: TRBJ1-5; v_call: TRBV10-3
cdr3_aa: CASKPPSYNEQFF; cdr3_nt: TGTGCCAGCAAGCCACCCTCCTACAATGAGCAGTTCTTC; clone_size: -; cdr3_length: 13; d_call: -; j_call: TRBJ2-1; v_call: TRBV6-5
cdr3_aa: CASSSSGGRTDTQYF; cdr3_nt: TGTGCCAGCAGCTCTAGCGGGGGGCGCACAGATACGCAGTATTTT; clone_size: -; cdr3_length: 15; d_call: TRBD2; j_call: TRBJ2-3; v_call: TRBV6-5
cdr3_aa: CASSPPFQEQYF; cdr3_nt: TGTGCCAGCAGTCCCCCCTTTCAAGAGCAGTACTTC; clone_size: -; cdr3_length: 12; d_call: -; j_call: TRBJ2-7; v_call: TRBV28
cdr3_aa: CASSPPGRGNTGELFF; cdr3_nt: TGTGCCAGCTCACCACCGGGCAGGGGGAACACCGGGGAGCTGTTTTTT; clone_size: -; cdr3_length: 16; d_call: -; j_call: TRBJ2-2; v_call: TRBV18
cdr3_aa: CASSPRLPNTGELFF; cdr3_nt: TGTGCCAGCTCACCTAGGCTACCGAACACCGGGGAGCTGTTTTTT; clone_size: -; cdr3_length: 15; d_call: -; j_call: TRBJ2-2; v_call: TRBV18
cdr3_aa: CASSPGGFDTQYF; cdr3_nt: TGTGCCAGCAGCCCGGGGGGGTTCGATACGCAGTATTTT; clone_size: -; cdr3_length: 13; d_call: TRBD2; j_call: TRBJ2-3; v_call: TRBV25-1
cdr3_aa: CASSTPREGETQYF; cdr3_nt: TGTGCCAGCAGCACCCCCCGGGAGGGGGAGACCCAGTACTTC; clone_size: -; cdr3_length: 14; d_call: TRBD2; j_call: TRBJ2-5; v_call: TRBV5-4
cdr3_aa: CASSLALAGGNEQYF; cdr3_nt: TGTGCCAGCAGCTTAGCCCTAGCGGGAGGAAACGAGCAGTACTTC; clone_size: -; cdr3_length: 15; d_call: TRBD2; j_call: TRBJ2-7; v_call: TRBV11-2
cdr3_aa: CASSPRGGETQYF; cdr3_nt: TGTGCCAGCAGCCCTCGCGGTGGGGAGACCCAGTACTTC; clone_size: -; cdr3_length: 13; d_call: -; j_call: TRBJ2-5; v_call: TRBV3-1/TRBV3-2
cdr3_aa: CASSQRTAGELFF; cdr3_nt: TGTGCCAGCAGCCAAAGGACAGCCGGGGAGCTGTTTTTT; clone_size: -; cdr3_length: 13; d_call: -; j_call: TRBJ2-2; v_call: TRBV6-4
cdr3_aa: CASSLGGGGAPEQFF; cdr3_nt: TGTGCCAGCAGTTTAGGAGGCGGGGGGGCCCCTGAGCAGTTCTTC; clone_size: -; cdr3_length: 15; d_call: TRBD2; j_call: TRBJ2-1; v_call: TRBV28
cdr3_aa: CASSLDQGAAGELFF; cdr3_nt: TGTGCCAGCAGCTTGGACCAGGGGGCCGCCGGGGAGCTGTTTTTT; clone_size: -; cdr3_length: 15; d_call: TRBD1; j_call: TRBJ2-2; v_call: TRBV5-4
cdr3_aa: CASSLVRGAPEAFF; cdr3_nt: TGTGCCAGCAGCTTAGTGAGAGGGGCCCCTGAAGCTTTCTTT; clone_size: -; cdr3_length: 14; d_call: -; j_call: TRBJ1-1; v_call: TRBV11-2
cdr3_aa: CASSERDNSPLHF; cdr3_nt: TGTGCCAGCAGTGAACGGGATAATTCACCCCTCCACTTT; clone_size: -; cdr3_length: 13; d_call: -; j_call: TRBJ1-6; v_call: TRBV25-1
cdr3_aa: CASSPGRKFLGANVLTF; cdr3_nt: TGTGCCAGCAGCCCGGGACGGAAATTCCTCGGGGCCAACGTCCTGACTTTC; clone_size: -; cdr3_length: 17; d_call: -; j_call: TRBJ2-6; v_call: TRBV11-3
cdr3_aa: CASSSASYEQYF; cdr3_nt: TGTGCCAGCAGCTCTGCCTCCTACGAGCAGTACTTC; clone_size: -; cdr3_length: 12; d_call: -; j_call: TRBJ2-7; v_call: TRBV5-5
cdr3_aa: CASSQNGGRETQYF; cdr3_nt: TGTGCCAGCAGCCAAAATGGCGGGAGAGAGACCCAGTACTTC; clone_size: -; cdr3_length: 14; d_call: TRBD2; j_call: TRBJ2-5; v_call: TRBV7-3
cdr3_aa: CASSFGQTNQPQHF; cdr3_nt: TGTGCCAGCAGCTTCGGGCAGACTAATCAGCCCCAGCATTTT; clone_size: once; cdr3_length: 14; d_call: -; j_call: TRBJ1-5; v_call: TRBV7-2
cdr3_aa: CASSPLQGGSTEAFF; cdr3_nt: TGTGCCAGCTCACCCTTACAGGGTGGGTCCACTGAAGCTTTCTTT; clone_size: -; cdr3_length: 15; d_call: -; j_call: TRBJ1-1; v_call: TRBV18
cdr3_aa: CASSTTSGTTYEQYF; cdr3_nt: TGTGCCAGCAGCACTACTAGCGGGACTACCTACGAGCAGTACTTC; clone_size: -; cdr3_length: 15; d_call: TRBD2; j_call: TRBJ2-7; v_call: TRBV9
cdr3_aa: CSDNEQFF; cdr3_nt: TGCAGCGACAATGAGCAGTTCTTC; clone_size: -; cdr3_length: 8; d_call: -; j_call: TRBJ2-1; v_call: TRBV29-1
cdr3_aa: CASREGGNQPQHF; cdr3_nt: TGTGCCAGCAGGGAGGGAGGCAATCAGCCCCAGCATTTT; clone_size: -; cdr3_length: 13; d_call: -; j_call: TRBJ1-5; v_call: TRBV12-3/TRBV12-4
cdr3_aa: CASSLRSGAGYTF; cdr3_nt: TGTGCCAGCAGCTTAAGGTCGGGCGCTGGCTACACCTTC; clone_size: -; cdr3_length: 13; d_call: -; j_call: TRBJ1-2; v_call: TRBV7-3
cdr3_aa: CASSPSQEFNTQYF; cdr3_nt: TGTGCCAGTAGCCCGTCGCAGGAATTTAATACGCAGTATTTT; clone_size: once; cdr3_length: 14; d_call: -; j_call: TRBJ2-3; v_call: TRBV19
cdr3_aa: CASITGAREDGYTF; cdr3_nt: TGTGCCAGCATAACGGGGGCCAGGGAAGATGGCTACACCTTC; clone_size: -; cdr3_length: 14; d_call: -; j_call: TRBJ1-2; v_call: TRBV28
cdr3_aa: CASSVGGLELNEQFF; cdr3_nt: TGTGCCAGCAGCGTAGGGGGACTAGAGTTAAATGAGCAGTTCTTC; clone_size: -; cdr3_length: 15; d_call: TRBD2; j_call: TRBJ2-1; v_call: TRBV9
cdr3_aa: CASSLRRASGTSTDTQYF; cdr3_nt: TGTGCCAGCAGCTTAAGGCGGGCTAGCGGTACTAGCACAGATACGCAGTATTTT; clone_size: once; cdr3_length: 18; d_call: TRBD2; j_call: TRBJ2-3; v_call: TRBV11-3
cdr3_aa: CASSSDRDGGYTF; cdr3_nt: TGTGCCAGCAGCTCCGACAGGGATGGTGGCTACACCTTC; clone_size: -; cdr3_length: 13; d_call: TRBD1; j_call: TRBJ1-2; v_call: TRBV9
cdr3_aa: CASSTQVNYGYTF; cdr3_nt: TGTGCCAGCAGCACTCAGGTTAACTATGGCTACACCTTC; clone_size: -; cdr3_length: 13; d_call: -; j_call: TRBJ1-2; v_call: TRBV5-8
cdr3_aa: CASSSGYEQYF; cdr3_nt: TGTGCCAGCAGTTCAGGGTACGAGCAGTACTTC; clone_size: -; cdr3_length: 11; d_call: -; j_call: TRBJ2-7; v_call: TRBV28
cdr3_aa: CASSRLQGYSNQPQHF; cdr3_nt: TGTGCCAGTAGTAGACTACAGGGATATAGCAATCAGCCCCAGCATTTT; clone_size: -; cdr3_length: 16; d_call: -; j_call: TRBJ1-5; v_call: TRBV19
cdr3_aa: CATSDWHYGYTF; cdr3_nt: TGTGCCACCAGTGATTGGCACTATGGCTACACCTTC; clone_size: -; cdr3_length: 12; d_call: -; j_call: TRBJ1-2; v_call: TRBV24-1
cdr3_aa: CASSRDTGYEQYF; cdr3_nt: TGTGCCAGCAGCCGTGACACGGGGTACGAGCAGTACTTC; clone_size: -; cdr3_length: 13; d_call: -; j_call: TRBJ2-7; v_call: TRBV5-6